This TCR beta chain was sequenced in a study of cytomegalovirus exposure and HLA in healthy donors. Study results and caveats: Subsequent analysis revealed that first-cohort TCR clusters tended to co-occur in the approximately 120 validation repertoires. Some TCR beta chains (164 of them) were listed as cytomegalovirus-associated. A few chains tied to CMV proved CMV antigen-specific in vitro.

The repertoire was sequenced with immunoSEQ multiplex PCR; TCRdb's copy has only in-frame clones and lacks some. The sample yields approximately 270,000 clones, roughly 85% seen once. Germline V CDR1 and CDR2: GTSNPN, SVGIG (reference sequence). The CDR3 extends over 14 amino acids. Trimming shortened V by 0 bases and J by 0 bases, and 9 bases separated the two germline ends. It was the roughly 130-subject validation cohort, separate from the approximately 700-subject first cohort, to which the donors belonged. Concerning this clone itself: Antigen: not known.

Sequencing used PBMCs. V usage is TRBV30 and J usage is TRBJ2-7, with D uncertain. The receptor was derived from a woman aged 18-29 years in good health and CMV-seronegative. CDR3 amino acids: CAWSVISVSYEQYF. The CDR3 DNA sequence: TGTGCCTGGAGTGTAATTTCCGTCTCCTACGAGCAGTACTTC.